This T cell receptor beta chain was captured by sequencing in a study of T-cell reconstitution after alpha-beta-depleted transplantation in children. Study-wide results and caveats: One year after transplant, T-cell counts and diversity came mostly from newly produced T cells. Alpha-beta T cells about two months after transplant reportedly derived from several hundred expanded graft clones. Surviving recipient T cells and thymic progenitors accounted for the high day-60 TCRbeta diversity observed in some patients.

Unique molecular identifiers were used in preparing the TCRbeta library. From the PCR reads, TCRdb called clonotypes with MiXCR, one entry per CDR3 protein. The table has about 440,000 distinct CDR3 sequences, around 46% seen once. The CDR3 extends over 17 amino acids. Trimming pared 2 bases from V and 0 bases from J, leaving 13 bases between. CDR1 is LGHNA, CDR2 YSLEER, per germline. The table lists this clonotype with a few counts. No antigen is known for it. The rearrangement links TRBV4-3 to TRBJ1-4; D gene unclear. This sample comprised PBMCs, obtained before TCRalphabeta/CD19-depleted stem cell transplant. The receptor was derived from a girl aged 2-10 years with aplastic anemia, due to receive a stem cell transplant. Here the CDR3 reads CASSQPRYRSTNEKLFF. The DNA of the CDR3 is TGCGCCAGCAGCCAACCAAGATATCGGTCAACTAATGAAAAACTGTTTTTT.